This T cell receptor (beta chain) was recorded in a study of blood T cells in healthy people across ages. Whole-study findings and limits: Samples with more naive T cells showed higher observed beta diversity. Without sorted subsets, naive and antigen-experienced compartments could not be conclusively compared.

Germline V gene lookup returns CDR1 LGHDT and CDR2 YNNKEL (reference sequence). The CDR3 has 17 amino acids. V lost 4 bases to trimming and J lost 4 bases; unmatched junction nucleotides: 8. The use of a sample-barcoded 5' primer and a J-beta primer mix characterized a second PCR of about 7 to 12 cycles. TCRdb called the 5' RACE reads again in MiXCR, with one record for every CDR3 protein. The repertoire holds over 700,000 distinct CDR3 sequences, with more than 20% as singletons. A word on this clonotype: The antigen is unknown.

Another study also made use of these data, one on T cells of mothers and their children.

Material: blood. The rearrangement links TRBV3-1 to TRBJ2-1, with 12 bases aligning to TRBD2. The TCR originated in a boy younger than 18 in good health. For the CDR3, the DNA is TGTGCCAGCAGCCCCCAGACTAGCGGGAGTCGATACAATGAGCAGTTCTTC. Residues: CASSPQTSGSRYNEQFF.